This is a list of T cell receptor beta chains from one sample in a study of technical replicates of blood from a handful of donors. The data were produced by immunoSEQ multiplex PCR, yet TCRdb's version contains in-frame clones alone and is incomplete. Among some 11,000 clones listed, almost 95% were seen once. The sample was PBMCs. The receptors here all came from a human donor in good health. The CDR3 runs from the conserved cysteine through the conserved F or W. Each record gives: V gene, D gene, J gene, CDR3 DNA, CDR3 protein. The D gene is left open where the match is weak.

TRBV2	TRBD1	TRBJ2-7	TGTGCCAGCACCCAACAGGGGGCAAGTTACGAGCAGTACTTC	CASTQQGASYEQYF
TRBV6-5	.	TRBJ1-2	TGTGCCAGCAGTTACGATGCAGGGACTAACTATGGCTACACCTTC	CASSYDAGTNYGYTF
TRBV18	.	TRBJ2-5	TGTGCCAGCTCAGTGCGTTTGACTAGTCAAGAGACCCAGTACTTC	CASSVRLTSQETQYF
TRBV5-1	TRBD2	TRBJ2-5	TGCGCCAGCAGCCCGGACTTAGCGGGAGGGCCCATGGCGTCCCAGTACTTC	CASSPDLAGGPMASQYF
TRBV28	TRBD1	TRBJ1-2	TGTGCCAGCAGTTACAGGGGAGGCTACACCTTC	CASSYRGGYTF
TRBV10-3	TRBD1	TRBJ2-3	TGTGCCATCAGTAGCTCGACAGGGGGCGGCGGAGATACGCAGTATTTT	CAISSSTGGGGDTQYF
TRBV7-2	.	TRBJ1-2	TGTGCCAGCAGCCCCGGACTGATGCGGGATGGCTACACCTTC	CASSPGLMRDGYTF
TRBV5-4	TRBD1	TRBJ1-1	TGTGCCAGCAGCTTCGCTACAGGGGCGAACACTGAAGCTTTCTTT	CASSFATGANTEAFF
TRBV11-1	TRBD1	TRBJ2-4	TGTGCCAGCAGTTACGACAGGGACATTCAGTACTTC	CASSYDRDIQYF
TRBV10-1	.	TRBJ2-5	TGCGCCAGCAGTGAAAGGGGCAGGCAAGAGACCCAGTACTTC	CASSERGRQETQYF
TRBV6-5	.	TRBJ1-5	TGTGCCAGCAGTCACAGGGTTGGTCAGCCCCAGCATTTT	CASSHRVGQPQHF
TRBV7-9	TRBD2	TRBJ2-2	TGTGCCAGCAGCCCGACTAGCGGGGGGGACACCGGGGAGCTGTTTTTT	CASSPTSGGDTGELFF
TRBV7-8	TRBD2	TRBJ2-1	TGTGCCAGCAGCTCCTTCAGCGGGATCTCCTACAATGAGCAGTTCTTC	CASSSFSGISYNEQFF
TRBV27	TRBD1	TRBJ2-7	TGTGCCAGCAGAGTCGGACAGGGGGTATTTGAGCAGTACTTC	CASRVGQGVFEQYF